This T cell receptor (beta chain) was captured by sequencing in a study of T cell responses to AZD1222 COVID-19 vaccine. Study-level findings and limits: Most donors were white British and more were female, and clonal diversity was possibly underestimated. Unmutated variant regions are reportedly the target of nearly half of TCRs that are spike-specific. Spike-specific TCR breadth and depth were elevated following two AZD1222 doses.

As concerns this clone: Its antigen is still unknown.

Method: immunoSEQ multiplex PCR; TCRdb's copy keeps in-frame clones and lacks some. The data show about 140,000 clones, with 80% to 95% seen just once and about 5% held by the top ten. V was pared by 5 bases and J by 6 bases, with 10 bases between. Germline V gene lookup returns CDR1 MDHEN and CDR2 SYDVKM. The CDR3 is made up of 12 amino acids. This receptor was taken from an adult in good health. The sample consisted of peripheral blood, taken on day 0 of AZD1222 vaccination. V gene TRBV28 combines with J gene TRBJ1-1; D unresolved. CDR3 in amino acids: CASSPLPSEAFF. In DNA form, the CDR3 reads TGTGCCAGCAGTCCCCTGCCTTCTGAAGCTTTCTTT.